This T cell receptor beta chain was documented in a study of CD8 T cells in ankylosing spondylitis. Findings of the study overall: Some of these motif variants have turned up before, in reports on reactive arthritis synovial fluid and blood. Characteristic, it appeared, of ankylosing spondylitis blood was a TCR beta motif of about eight highly homologous variants.

The CDR3 extends over 13 amino acids. Germline-derived CDR1 and CDR2 are SGDLS and YYNGEE. With 4 bases removed from V and 7 bases from J, the gap between germline ends came to 15 bases. It was by quantitative 5'-RACE with molecular barcodes that TCR beta libraries were made. TCRdb reprocessed the 5' RACE reads with MiXCR, giving one entry per CDR3 protein. Of 340,000 or so distinct CDR3 sequences in the sample, approximately 14% were seen once. Of note for this clonotype: Its specificity is not known.

The V and J genes are TRBV9 and TRBJ2-7; D is possibly TRBD1 (5 bases). The sample comprised blood, either unsorted or a sorted T cell fraction (not recorded which). The TCR sequence derives from a male donor with ankylosing spondylitis or in good health (not recorded which). CDR3 protein: CASSTSGFGEQYF. The CDR3 DNA reads TGTGCCAGCAGCACTTCAGGGTTCGGGGAGCAGTACTTC.